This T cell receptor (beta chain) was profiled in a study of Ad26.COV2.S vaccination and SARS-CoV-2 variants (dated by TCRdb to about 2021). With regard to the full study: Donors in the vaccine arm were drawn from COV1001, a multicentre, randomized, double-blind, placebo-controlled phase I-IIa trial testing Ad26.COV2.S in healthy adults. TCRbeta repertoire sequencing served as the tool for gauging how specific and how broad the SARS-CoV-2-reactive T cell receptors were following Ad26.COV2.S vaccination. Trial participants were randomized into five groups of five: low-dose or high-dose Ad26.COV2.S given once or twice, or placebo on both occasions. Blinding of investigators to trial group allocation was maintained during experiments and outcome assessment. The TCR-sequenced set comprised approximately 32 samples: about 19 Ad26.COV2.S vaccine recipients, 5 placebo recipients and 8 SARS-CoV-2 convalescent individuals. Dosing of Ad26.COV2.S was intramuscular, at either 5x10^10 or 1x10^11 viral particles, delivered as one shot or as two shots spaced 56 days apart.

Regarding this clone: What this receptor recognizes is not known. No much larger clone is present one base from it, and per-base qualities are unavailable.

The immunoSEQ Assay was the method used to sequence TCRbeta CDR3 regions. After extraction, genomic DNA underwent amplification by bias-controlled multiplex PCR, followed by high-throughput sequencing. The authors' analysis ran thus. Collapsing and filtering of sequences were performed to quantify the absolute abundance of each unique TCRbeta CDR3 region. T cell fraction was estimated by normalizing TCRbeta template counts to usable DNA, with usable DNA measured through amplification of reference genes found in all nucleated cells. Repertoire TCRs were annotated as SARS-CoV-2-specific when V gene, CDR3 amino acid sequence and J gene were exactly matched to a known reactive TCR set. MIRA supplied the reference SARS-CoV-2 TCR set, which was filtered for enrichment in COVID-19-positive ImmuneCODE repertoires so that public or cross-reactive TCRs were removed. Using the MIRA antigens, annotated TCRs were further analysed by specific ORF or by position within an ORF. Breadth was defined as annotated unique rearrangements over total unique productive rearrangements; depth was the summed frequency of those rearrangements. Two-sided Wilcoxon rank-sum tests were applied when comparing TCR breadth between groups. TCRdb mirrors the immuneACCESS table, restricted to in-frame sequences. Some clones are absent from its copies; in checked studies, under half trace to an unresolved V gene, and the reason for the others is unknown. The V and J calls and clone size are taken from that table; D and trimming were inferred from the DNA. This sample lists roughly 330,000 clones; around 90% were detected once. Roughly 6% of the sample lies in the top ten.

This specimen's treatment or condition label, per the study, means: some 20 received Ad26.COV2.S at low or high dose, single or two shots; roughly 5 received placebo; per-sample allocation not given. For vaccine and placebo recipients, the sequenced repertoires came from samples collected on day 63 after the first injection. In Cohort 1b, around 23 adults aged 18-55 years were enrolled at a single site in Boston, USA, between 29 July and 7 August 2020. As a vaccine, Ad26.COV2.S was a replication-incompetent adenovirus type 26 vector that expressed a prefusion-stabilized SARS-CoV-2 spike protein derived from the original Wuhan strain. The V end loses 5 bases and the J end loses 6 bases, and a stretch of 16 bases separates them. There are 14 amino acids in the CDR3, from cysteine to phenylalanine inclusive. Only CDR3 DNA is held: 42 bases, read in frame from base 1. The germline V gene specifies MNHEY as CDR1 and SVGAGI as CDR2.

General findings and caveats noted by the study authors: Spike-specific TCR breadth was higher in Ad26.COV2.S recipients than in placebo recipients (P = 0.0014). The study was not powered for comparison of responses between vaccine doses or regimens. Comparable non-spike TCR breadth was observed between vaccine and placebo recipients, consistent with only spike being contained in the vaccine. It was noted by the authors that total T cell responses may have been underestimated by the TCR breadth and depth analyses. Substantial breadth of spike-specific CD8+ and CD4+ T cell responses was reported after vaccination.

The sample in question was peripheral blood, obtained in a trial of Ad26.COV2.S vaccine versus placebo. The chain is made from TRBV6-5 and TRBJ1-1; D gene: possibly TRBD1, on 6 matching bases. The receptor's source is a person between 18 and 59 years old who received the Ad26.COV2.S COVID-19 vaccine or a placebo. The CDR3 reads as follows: CASSLQGLGAEAFF. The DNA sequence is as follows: TGTGCCAGCAGTCTCCAGGGGTTGGGCGCTGAAGCTTTCTTT.